The sequence of this TCR beta chain was determined in a study of beta chain features in type 1 diabetes. Study overall: Sorted cells from all samples, numbering 100 million to 120 million, were examined. Study outcomes and limitations: In every one of the four CD4+ subsets, TCRB CDR3s were moderately but significantly shorter in Type 1 diabetes patients.

Points on this clone: No antigen is known for it.

Germline V gene sequence: CDR1 KGHSH, CDR2 LQKENI. The CDR3 is 15 amino acids. The junction had 5 bases not matched to a gene; V was cut back by 3 bases and J by 7 bases. Of the isolated RNA, all was reverse transcribed, and so the sequenced material was expressed TCRB transcripts. Using immunoSEQ multiplex PCR, the repertoire was profiled, and TCRdb retains in-frame clones only, with some absent. Of around 280,000 clones detected, about 15% appear once; the ten largest clones hold less than 0.02%. Sequences were obtained from naive CD4+ T cells from blood. The rearrangement links TRBV18 to TRBJ2-3; 12 bases line up with TRBD1. This sequence was found in a man younger than 35 with type 1 diabetes. The CDR3: CASSPRDRGLHTQYF. In DNA, the CDR3 is TGTGCCAGCTCACCCCGGGACAGGGGGCTTCATACGCAGTATTTT.